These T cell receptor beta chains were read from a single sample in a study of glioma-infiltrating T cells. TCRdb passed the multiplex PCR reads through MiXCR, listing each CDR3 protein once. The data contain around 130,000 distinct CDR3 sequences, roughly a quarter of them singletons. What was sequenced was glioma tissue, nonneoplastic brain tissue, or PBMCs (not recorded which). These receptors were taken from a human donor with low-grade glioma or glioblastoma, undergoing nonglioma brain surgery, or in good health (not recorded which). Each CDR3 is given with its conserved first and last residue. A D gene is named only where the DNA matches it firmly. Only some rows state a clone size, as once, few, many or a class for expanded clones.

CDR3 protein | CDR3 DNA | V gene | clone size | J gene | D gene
CASSLGPLAPEAFF | TGTGCCAGCAGTCTGGGTCCCCTGGCCCCTGAAGCTTTCTTT | TRBV28 | many | TRBJ1-1 | -
CASSAPGLGNTEAFF | TGTGCCAGCAGTGCCCCGGGACTCGGGAACACTGAAGCTTTCTTT | TRBV28 | few | TRBJ1-1 | -
CASSYIRYNEQFF | TGTGCCAGCAGTTATATCCGCTACAATGAGCAGTTCTTC | TRBV6-2/TRBV6-3 | many | TRBJ2-1 | -
CASSLMGGQFF | TGTGCCAGCAGTTTAATGGGTGGGCAGTTCTTC | TRBV12-3/TRBV12-4 | few | TRBJ2-1 | -
CASSGLDPYNEQFF | TGTGCCAGCAGCGGTCTAGACCCCTACAATGAGCAGTTCTTC | TRBV7-8 | many | TRBJ2-1 | -
CSAPTDLSRDEQFF | TGCAGTGCTCCGACCGACCTGTCAAGAGATGAGCAGTTCTTC | TRBV20-1 | few | TRBJ2-1 | -
CASSSPGRGDYGYTF | TGTGCCAGCAGTTCACCGGGACGGGGAGATTATGGCTACACCTTC | TRBV27 | many | TRBJ1-2 | -
CASHDRVPTTDTQYF | TGTGCCAGCCATGACAGGGTTCCAACCACAGATACGCAGTATTTT | TRBV2 | few | TRBJ2-3 | TRBD1
CASSLVQGGNTEAFF | TGTGCCAGCAGCTTAGTCCAGGGGGGGAACACTGAAGCTTTCTTT | TRBV7-9 | few | TRBJ1-1 | TRBD1
CASTRPGQRSGEQFF | TGTGCCAGCACTAGACCGGGACAGCGGTCCGGTGAGCAGTTCTTC | TRBV28 | few | TRBJ2-1 | TRBD1
CSARDQIQETQYF | TGCAGTGCTAGGGACCAAATTCAAGAGACCCAGTACTTC | TRBV20-1 | few | TRBJ2-5 | -
CSVALAGGIEKLFF | TGCAGCGTTGCGTTGGCAGGGGGGATTGAAAAACTGTTTTTT | TRBV29-1 | - | TRBJ1-4 | TRBD1
CATSDPGLNSYSEQFF | TGTGCCACCAGTGACCCGGGACTTAACTCCTACAGTGAGCAGTTCTTC | TRBV24-1 | - | TRBJ2-1 | -
CASSQFWTGRYNEQFF | TGTGCCAGCAGCCAATTTTGGACAGGGAGGTACAATGAGCAGTTCTTC | TRBV5-4 | - | TRBJ2-1 | TRBD1
CASEGPMNTEAFF | TGTGCCAGCGAGGGTCCCATGAACACTGAAGCTTTCTTT | TRBV2 | - | TRBJ1-1 | -
CASSLVGTQFF | TGTGCCAGCAGCTTAGTTGGTACGCAGTTCTTC | TRBV7-9 | - | TRBJ2-1 | -
CASSYDGAGELFF | TGTGCCAGCAGTTACGATGGAGCCGGGGAGCTGTTTTTT | TRBV6-6 | many | TRBJ2-2 | -
CASSFQPPQETQYF | TGCGCCAGCAGCTTCCAGCCTCCTCAAGAGACCCAGTACTTC | TRBV5-1 | - | TRBJ2-5 | -